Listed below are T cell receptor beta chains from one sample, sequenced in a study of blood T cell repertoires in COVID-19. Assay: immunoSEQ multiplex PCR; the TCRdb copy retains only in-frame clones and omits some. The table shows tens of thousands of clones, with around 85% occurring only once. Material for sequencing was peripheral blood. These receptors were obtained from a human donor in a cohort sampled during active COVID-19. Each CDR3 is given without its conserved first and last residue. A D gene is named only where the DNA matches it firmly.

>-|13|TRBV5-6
ASSLVAGDGNTIY
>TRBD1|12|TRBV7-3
ASSKGTGNNEQF
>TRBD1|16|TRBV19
ASSIPNRGRGKNYGYT
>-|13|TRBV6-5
ASSLTLSGANVLT
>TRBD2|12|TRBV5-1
ASSLAGGTYEQY
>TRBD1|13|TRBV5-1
ASSLERGRNTEAF
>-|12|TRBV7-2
ASSPSTGPYEQY
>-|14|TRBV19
ASSRGGGQRSETQY
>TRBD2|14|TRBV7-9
ASSLGLAGDYNEQF
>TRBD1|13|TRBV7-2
ASSTGTGFGETQY
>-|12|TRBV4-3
ASSQDGFNQPQH
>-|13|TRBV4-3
ASSQDTALAYGYT
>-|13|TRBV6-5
ASRHRSTNTGELF
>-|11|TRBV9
ASSPRGATEAF
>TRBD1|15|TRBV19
ASNFAAGGLRTGELF
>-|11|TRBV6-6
ASSYSQGRPLH
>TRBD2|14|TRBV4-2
ASSQPLGGGTGELF
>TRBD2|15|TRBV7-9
ASSPLGLAGAGIEQY
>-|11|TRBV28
ASRVLVETEAF
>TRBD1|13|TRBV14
ASSPRTGALYGYT
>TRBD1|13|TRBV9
ASSATGTGSETQY
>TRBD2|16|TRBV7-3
ASSPRLAGKSGANVLT
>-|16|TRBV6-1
ASSERGAGAISGNTIY
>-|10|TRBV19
ASSRQTGTQY
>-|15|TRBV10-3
AISDRVGSSYNSPLH
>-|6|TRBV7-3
ATVGYT
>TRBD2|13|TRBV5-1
ASSSALALTYEQY
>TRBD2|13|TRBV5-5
ASTYASGSVYEQY
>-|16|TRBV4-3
ASSQGPVTPGQNTEAF
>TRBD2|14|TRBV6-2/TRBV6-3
ASSSPTSGSPDTQY
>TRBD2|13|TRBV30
AWSVRLAGGHEQY
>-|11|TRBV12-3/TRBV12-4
ASRSGDFQPQH
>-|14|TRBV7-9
ASQAPEVGGYNEQF
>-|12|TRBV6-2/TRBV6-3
ASSYDGYNEKLF
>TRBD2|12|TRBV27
ASSRAGVTYEQY
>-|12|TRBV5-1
ASSLGDRYNEQF
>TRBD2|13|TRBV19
ASRGTSGSRNEQF
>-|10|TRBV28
ASGRVKDEQF
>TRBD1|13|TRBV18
ASSPMTGSTGELF
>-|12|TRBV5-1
ASSLSQGRTEAF
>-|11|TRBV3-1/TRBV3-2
ASSQYGDYEQY
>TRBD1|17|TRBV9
ASSQHLTGVGTTNEKLF
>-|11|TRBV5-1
ASSLDSPYGYT
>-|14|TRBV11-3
ASSLRAASAYNEQF
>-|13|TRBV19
ASSNSGNSNQPQH
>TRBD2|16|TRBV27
ASSLSLPGLAGHWAQY
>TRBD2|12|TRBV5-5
ASSQGLGSYEQY
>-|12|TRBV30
AWSVRGSNQPQH
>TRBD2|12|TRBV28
ASSWRGLLVEQY
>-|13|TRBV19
ASSIGGLIYNEQF
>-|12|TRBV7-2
ASRGGLDMGTQY
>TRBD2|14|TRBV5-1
ASSLGTSGSTDTQY
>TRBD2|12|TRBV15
ATSIPGLAGEQY